Each of the 10 T cell receptor beta chains below was sequenced from the same sample in a study of blood T cells in healthy people across ages. Together with a sample-barcoded 5' primer, a J-beta primer mix was included in a second PCR lasting about 6 to 11 cycles. One entry per CDR3 protein, called by TCRdb with MiXCR from the 5' RACE reads. Seen here are about 1.6 million distinct CDR3 sequences, about 35% observed once, and the top ten hold roughly 12%. Sample: blood. The receptors derive from a woman younger than 45 in good health.

V is TRBV6-1 and J is TRBJ2-3; 11 bases are shared with TRBD1. This CDR3 has 16 amino acids. Germline V gene lookup returns CDR1 MNHNS and CDR2 SASEGT. The ends lost 0 bases at V and 4 bases at J; junction bases unmatched: 3. The CDR3 nucleotides read TGTGCCAGCAGTGAAGCGGTGGGACAGGGGGCAGATACGCAGTATTTT. Translating it yields CASSEAVGQGADTQYF.

The chain links TRBV28 to TRBJ2-1; D might be TRBD1 or TRBD2, each matching 5 bases. Germline V lookup: CDR1 MDHEN, CDR2 SYDVKM. Trimming removed 10 bases at V and 7 bases at J, with 11 bases between. This CDR3 contains 11 residues. The CDR3 bases are TGTGCCACCCAGAGGGGAAATGAGCAGTTCTTC. Amino acid sequence: CATQRGNEQFF.

This clonotype was found a few times. This chain joins TRBV6-7 and TRBJ2-2; D remains unclear. TRBV6-7 is sorted into the ORF group, with uncertain function. Trimming cost V 4 bases and J 4 bases, with 13 bases left between them. CDR3 length equals 15 residues. In DNA form, the CDR3 reads TGTGCCAGCAGTTCTCGGCCCTCGGCCACCGGGGAGCTGTTTTTT. Translation gives CASSSRPSATGELFF.

This clonotype has more than one count but fewer than ten. The genes are TRBV20-1 and TRBJ1-2, with 7 bases fitting TRBD1. Germline V gene lookup returns CDR1 DFQATT and CDR2 SNEGSKA (reference sequence). The CDR3 contains 11 residues. The CDR3 region is CRALWTGGYTF. DNA of the CDR3: TGCAGGGCTCTGTGGACAGGAGGCTACACCTTC.

The rearrangement joins TRBV15 to TRBJ2-7, with TRBD2 matching over 7 bases. The V segment lost 5 bases and the J segment 6 bases; nucleotides outside the gene matches: 16. This CDR3 spans 16 amino acids. Germline V gives CDR1 LNHNV, CDR2 YYDKDF (reference sequence). The CDR3 here is CATSGSPGLHVGEQYF. The CDR3 nucleotides are TGTGCCACCAGCGGCAGCCCGGGACTACACGTTGGCGAGCAGTACTTC. The whole variable domain, remainder taken from reference TRBV15 and TRBJ2-7, is DAMVIQNPRYQVTQFGKPVTLSCSQTLNHNVMYWYQQKSSQAPKLLFHYYDKDFNNEADTPDNFQSRRPNTSFCFLDIRSPGLGDTAMYLCATSGSPGLHVGEQYFGPGTRLTVT.

Turning to this clonotype: Its ends do not fully match the called genes, so a read error is possible. The V gene is TRBV27, the J gene TRBJ2-1; 7 bases align to TRBD2. The CDR3 has 14 residues. The germline gives CDR1 MNHEY, CDR2 SMNVEV (reference sequence). Written as DNA, the CDR3 is TGTACCAGCAGAAGGGGAGGGCCGGCCAATGAGCAGTTCTTC. This translates into CTSRRGGPANEQFF.

The chain uses TRBV29-1 and TRBJ2-1; 12 bases map to TRBD2. CDR3 size: 14 residues. Per the germline V gene, CDR1 is SQVTM and CDR2 is ANQGSEA. J was trimmed by 6 bases and V by 5 bases; bases with no gene match: 5. The CDR3 nucleotides are TGCAGCGTTATGTCGACTAGCGGGGGCAATGAGCAGTTCTTC. This translates into CSVMSTSGGNEQFF.

This clonotype was seen just once. The rearrangement uses TRBV7-3 and TRBJ1-2; possibly TRBD1 for D (6 bases). Trimming took off 1 base at V and 0 bases at J, with 12 bases between the two ends. This CDR3 contains 16 residues. In germline, CDR1 is SGHTA, CDR2 FQGTGA. The CDR3 sequence is CASSLRGPSSNYGYTF. Written as DNA, the CDR3 is TGTGCCAGCAGCTTAAGGGGGCCCTCTTCTAACTATGGCTACACCTTC.

This sequence joins TRBV6-1 and TRBJ1-4, with 7 positions matching TRBD1. The CDR3 loop spans 15 amino acids. Trimming took 6 bases from V and 8 from J; bases not matched to a gene: 12. Germline lookup yields CDR1 MNHNS and CDR2 SASEGT. The CDR3 sequence: CASSATGVKGEKLFF. The DNA of the CDR3 is TGTGCCAGCAGCGCCACAGGGGTGAAAGGAGAAAAACTGTTTTTT.

The chain uses TRBV5-1 and TRBJ2-7; D gene unclear. Per the germline V gene, CDR1 is SGHRS and CDR2 is YFSETQ. V dropped 4 bases and J dropped 6 bases, with 14 bases sitting between them. The CDR3 runs to 13 residues. The CDR3 nucleotides are TGCGCCAGCAGCGGGCGAGCCGTCGGCGAGCAGTACTTC. It yields the protein CASSGRAVGEQYF.